The present T cell receptor (beta chain) was sequenced within a study of shared clonotypes between healthy human individuals. This CDR3 region has 15 residues. CDR1 SEHNR and CDR2 FQNEAQ come from the germline V gene (reference sequence). V lost 5 bases, J lost 5 bases, and 16 bases lay in between. CD8 cells classed as naive were CD45RO-negative and positively selected for CCR7, excluding terminally differentiated effector memory CD45RA+ cells. The repertoire was sequenced with immunoSEQ multiplex PCR; TCRdb's copy has only in-frame clones and lacks some. The repertoire has approximately 2,000,000 clones, 90% to 95% of them found once; the top ten carry 1.5% to 2%.

Sample: naive CD8+ T cells from PBMCs. This chain connects TRBV7-9 to TRBJ2-1; weak D call: TRBD2 (5 bases). The clonotype was recovered from a man in his late teens or twenties in good health. Some clones in this sample may be carry-over from other donors' samples. In DNA, the CDR3 is TGTGCCAGCAGCATACCTCGGGGTATCCACAATGAGCAGTTCTTC. Protein sequence: CASSIPRGIHNEQFF.